Below, 4 T cell receptor beta chains from the same sample are listed, as sequenced in a study of sequential checkpoint blockade in melanoma. Indicated treatment: randomized to nivolumab then ipilimumab (arm A) or the reverse (arm B). Some clones are missing from TCRdb's copy, which holds only in-frame ones; the method was immunoSEQ multiplex PCR. This table holds around 12,000 clones, 74% found once. The sequencing here drew on CD8+ T cells sorted from blood (inferred from file names), taken from a patient given nivolumab and ipilimumab in sequence. The receptors originated from a human donor with melanoma.

The V call is TRBV19, the J call TRBJ2-1, with 7 nucleotides matching TRBD2. Germline V CDR1 and CDR2: LNHDA, SQIVND (reference sequence). Unmatched junction bases numbered 12, after V lost 1 base and J lost 15 bases. The CDR3 is 14 amino acids. In nucleotides, the CDR3 is TGTGCCAGTAGTATAGCCGCCCTAAGGGAGGGTCTGTTCTTC. As protein: CASSIAALREGLFF.

The chain is built from TRBV27 and TRBJ1-6, with D unresolved. The CDR3 covers 16 residues. Germline loops: CDR1 MNHEY, CDR2 SMNVEV (reference sequence). V lost 2 bases to trimming and J lost 0 bases, with 8 bases between them. As DNA, the CDR3 is TGTGCCAGCAGTTTAATAGGGAGCTCCTATAATTCACCCCTCCACTTT. Its protein product is CASSLIGSSYNSPLHF.

The chain employs TRBV5-6 and TRBJ2-7, with TRBD2 matching 14 bases. The CDR3 extends over 16 amino acids. V shed 3 bases and J 5 bases; nucleotides not matched to a gene: 7. Germline-derived CDR1 and CDR2 are SGHDT and YYEEEE. CDR3 bases: TGTGCCAGCAGCTCGCTACCGGGACTAGCGGGGGACGAGCAGTACTTC. Amino acid sequence: CASSSLPGLAGDEQYF.

The V and J genes are TRBV18 and TRBJ2-7, with 8 bases identical to TRBD2. Germline V CDR1 and CDR2: KGHSH, LQKENI. The CDR3 contains 16 residues. V trimming: 4 bases; J trimming: 0 bases; junction bases outside the gene matches: 8. In nucleotides, the CDR3 is TGTGCCAGCTCACAGGGACCGCGGGAGGCCTCCTACGAGCAGTACTTC. Residues: CASSQGPREASYEQYF.